This T cell receptor (beta chain) was captured by sequencing in a study of long-term antiretroviral therapy in people with HIV. As to this clone: Its target is unknown. At the DNA level, this CDR3 is encoded by other sequences in the same sample as well.

Regarding the study as a whole: Post-ART diversity increased but stayed below transplant donor controls.

Survey-level immunoSEQ v3.0 assays were run. Here immunoSEQ multiplex PCR was the method, and the copy in TCRdb shows in-frame clones only, minus some. This table has about 16,000 clones, over 70% appearing once. The material sequenced was unsorted PBMCs, taken 1.5 years before starting antiretroviral therapy. This TCR came from a woman aged 45-59 years with HIV.

The CDR3 coding sequence is TGTGCCAGCCGGGATAGGGGCTGGGAAAAACTGTTTTTT. Translating it yields CASRDRGWEKLFF. This chain connects TRBV6-5 to TRBJ1-4, with D tentatively TRBD1 (5 bases). The CDR3 extends over 13 amino acids. Germline V gene sequence: CDR1 MNHEY, CDR2 SVGAGI. Trimming took off 8 bases at V and 8 bases at J, with 15 bases between the two ends.